These 13 T cell receptor beta chains were sequenced from one sample in a study of OX40 agonist ivuxolimab in advanced cancers. TCRdb keeps only in-frame clones here, not all; method: immunoSEQ multiplex PCR. Of more than 60,000 clones in the sample, 80% to 90% were seen once. The starting material was CD4+ or CD8+ T cells sorted from blood, obtained in a trial of the OX40 agonist ivuxolimab. The receptors derive from an adult with an advanced solid tumor such as melanoma, head and neck, liver or kidney cancer.

The chain employs TRBV2 and TRBJ2-3, with D tentatively TRBD1 or TRBD2 (5 bases each). V dropped 6 bases and J dropped 0 bases, with 10 bases sitting between them. Germline V gene data show CDR1 as SNHLY and CDR2 as FYNNEI. CDR3 length: 14 residues. CDR3 nucleotide sequence: TGTGCCAGCAGCAATGGGGGTAGCACAGATACGCAGTATTTT. This sequence encodes CASSNGGSTDTQYF.

The J gene is TRBJ2-3, the V gene TRBV11-2, with D hard to call. CDR3 size: 15 residues. From germline, CDR1 is SGHAT and CDR2 FQNNGV. The V and J ends lost 2 bases and 2 bases respectively, with 11 bases between them. CDR3 sequence: CASSLSGISTDTQYF. In DNA, the CDR3 is TGTGCCAGCAGCTTATCTGGCATCTCCACAGATACGCAGTATTTT.

The chain links TRBV7-2 to TRBJ1-5; no definite D call. V shed 4 bases and J shed 7 bases, with 11 bases lying between them. This CDR3 has 13 amino acids. Germline V lookup: CDR1 SGHTA, CDR2 FQGNSA. In nucleotides, the CDR3 is TGTGCCAGCAGCTCAGGCCCAGGCCAGCCCCAGCATTTT. Encoded protein: CASSSGPGQPQHF.

This chain uses TRBV5-1 with TRBJ2-5; D perhaps matches TRBD2 (6 bases). Germline-derived CDR1 and CDR2 are SGHRS and YFSETQ. Trimming took 2 bases from V and 6 from J, leaving 14 bases between them. The CDR3 has 14 amino acids. In DNA form, the CDR3 reads TGCGCCAGCAGCTTTGGGACGGGAGTCAAGACCCAGTACTTC. Translation gives CASSFGTGVKTQYF.

V is TRBV5-1 and J is TRBJ2-4; TRBD1 is a possible D gene (5 bases). This CDR3 region has 16 residues. Germline V gene data show CDR1 as SGHRS and CDR2 as YFSETQ. V lost 0 bases and J lost 3, with 13 bases in between. In nucleotides, the CDR3 is TGCGCCAGCAGCTTGGTTCCAGGGTCCGTCAAAAACATTCAGTACTTC. It yields the protein CASSLVPGSVKNIQYF.

This chain connects TRBV18 to TRBJ2-7, with D perhaps given as TRBD1 or TRBD2 (5 bases each). Per the germline V gene, CDR1 is KGHSH and CDR2 is LQKENI. V was pared by 5 bases and J by 2 bases, with 13 bases between. The CDR3 contains 14 residues. In nucleotides, the CDR3 is TGTGCCAGCTCAAATAGGGACCCTCCCTACGAGCAGTACTTC. Its translation: CASSNRDPPYEQYF.

The chain is built from TRBV25-1 and TRBJ1-2; D ambiguous. The CDR3 consists of 12 residues. The V gene lost 1 base and the J gene lost 4 bases, with 4 bases spanning the gap. Germline CDR1 reads MGHDK; CDR2 reads SYGVNS. This CDR3 reads CASSELRYGYTF. Here the CDR3 DNA reads TGTGCCAGCAGTGAATTGCGCTATGGCTACACCTTC.

V gene TRBV4-3 combines with J gene TRBJ2-2; 14 bases align to TRBD2. Germline V lookup: CDR1 LGHNA, CDR2 YSLEER. This CDR3 has 17 residues. Losses at the gene ends were 5 bases for V and 7 bases for J; bases not matched to a gene: 9. The CDR3 nucleotides read TGCGCCAGCAGCTGGGGACTAGCGGGAGCCGCCGGCGGGGAGCTGTTTTTT. This gives the protein CASSWGLAGAAGGELFF.

A word on this clone: The junction departs from the called germline gene at one end, perhaps through a read error. The chain carries TRBV9 and TRBJ2-5; D is perhaps TRBD1 or TRBD2 (5 bases each). The germline CDR1 and CDR2 sequences are SGDLS and YYNGEE. This CDR3 is 12 amino acids long. The chain's CDR3 is CASSETGARLNF. DNA of the CDR3: TGTGCCAGCAGCGAAACCGGGGCCCGTTTAAACTTC. The whole variable domain, remainder taken from reference TRBV9 and TRBJ2-5, is DSGVTQTPKHLITATGQRVTLRCSPRSGDLSVYWYQQSLDQGLQFLIQYYNGEERAKGNILERFSAQQFPDLHSELNLSSLELGDSALYFCASSETGARLNFGPGTRLLVL.

This sequence joins TRBV7-3 and TRBJ2-2, with 8 bases aligning to TRBD1. The ends lost 4 bases at V and 4 bases at J; junction bases unmatched: 2. Germline V CDR1 and CDR2: SGHTA, FQGTGA. There are 14 residues in the CDR3. CDR3 nucleotide sequence: TGTGCCAGCAGCTCCACAGGGGGCACCGGGGAGCTGTTTTTT. The encoded protein is CASSSTGGTGELFF.

CDR3 loop: CAHRGVYGYTF. The CDR3 DNA follows: TGTGCCCACCGCGGGGTCTATGGCTACACCTTC. The chain employs TRBV30 and TRBJ1-2, with no clear D. The V gene lost 8 bases and the J gene lost 4 bases, with 11 bases spanning the gap. Germline CDR1 GTSNPN, CDR2 SVGIG (reference sequence). There are 11 residues in the CDR3.

The genes are TRBV2 and TRBJ2-6; D remains ambiguous. V was shortened by 4 bases and J by 0 bases, with 16 bases between the two germline ends. The CDR3 is made up of 18 amino acids. The germline CDR1 and CDR2 sequences are SNHLY and FYNNEI. The CDR3 region has the DNA TGTGCCAGCAGTGCTTCCCACACTCAGAGCTCTGGGGCCAACGTCCTGACTTTC. Translating it yields CASSASHTQSSGANVLTF.

The V gene is TRBV30, the J gene TRBJ1-2; TRBD1 aligns across 8 bases. V lost 5 bases, J lost 4 bases, and 12 bases stayed unmatched. The CDR3 loop spans 15 amino acids. The germline gives CDR1 GTSNPN, CDR2 SVGIG (reference sequence). The CDR3 nucleotides are TGTGCCTGGCTTGACCCTGCAGGGGGCTTCTATGGCTACACCTTC. Translated: CAWLDPAGGFYGYTF.